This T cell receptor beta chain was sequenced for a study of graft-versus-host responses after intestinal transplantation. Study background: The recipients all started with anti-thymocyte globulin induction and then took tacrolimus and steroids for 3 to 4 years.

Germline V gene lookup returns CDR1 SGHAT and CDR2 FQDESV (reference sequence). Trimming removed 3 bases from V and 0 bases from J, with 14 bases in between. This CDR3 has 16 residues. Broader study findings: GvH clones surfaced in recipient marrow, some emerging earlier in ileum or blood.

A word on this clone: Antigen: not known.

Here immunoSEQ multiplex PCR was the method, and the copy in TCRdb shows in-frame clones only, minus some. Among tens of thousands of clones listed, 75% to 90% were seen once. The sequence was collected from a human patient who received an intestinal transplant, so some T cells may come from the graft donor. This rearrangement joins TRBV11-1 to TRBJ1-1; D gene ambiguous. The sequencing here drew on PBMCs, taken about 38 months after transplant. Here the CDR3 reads CASSFRRSFMNTEAFF. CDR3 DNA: TGTGCCAGCAGCTTTCGTCGGAGTTTTATGAACACTGAAGCTTTCTTT.